This TCR beta chain was identified in a study of blood T cell repertoires in COVID-19. Study background: Specimens from acute and convalescent COVID-19 originated in the United States, Italy and Spain. PBMCs, B-cell-depleted T cells, or T cells were the source of the cDNA or gDNA that made up the material.

CDR1 and CDR2 from the germline V gene are LNHNV and YYDKDF (reference sequence). With 0 bases removed from V and 0 bases from J, the gap between germline ends came to 11 bases. This CDR3 has 17 residues. How the authors handled the data: Reference gene primer amplification gave nucleated cell count estimates. TCRdb's table, derived via immunoSEQ multiplex PCR, lists solely in-frame clones and lacks some. V, J and clone size are those of that table, while D and trimming were read from the DNA. The repertoire has about 240,000 clones, about four fifths of them found once; the top ten carry about 9.5%.

The specimen was peripheral blood. The clonotype originates from a woman older than 75 with acute or convalescent COVID-19. The V gene is TRBV15, the J gene TRBJ1-4; no definite D call. CDR3 in amino acids: CATSRDQAAATNEKLFF. The CDR3, as DNA: TGTGCCACCAGCAGAGATCAGGCAGCTGCAACTAATGAAAAACTGTTTTTT.